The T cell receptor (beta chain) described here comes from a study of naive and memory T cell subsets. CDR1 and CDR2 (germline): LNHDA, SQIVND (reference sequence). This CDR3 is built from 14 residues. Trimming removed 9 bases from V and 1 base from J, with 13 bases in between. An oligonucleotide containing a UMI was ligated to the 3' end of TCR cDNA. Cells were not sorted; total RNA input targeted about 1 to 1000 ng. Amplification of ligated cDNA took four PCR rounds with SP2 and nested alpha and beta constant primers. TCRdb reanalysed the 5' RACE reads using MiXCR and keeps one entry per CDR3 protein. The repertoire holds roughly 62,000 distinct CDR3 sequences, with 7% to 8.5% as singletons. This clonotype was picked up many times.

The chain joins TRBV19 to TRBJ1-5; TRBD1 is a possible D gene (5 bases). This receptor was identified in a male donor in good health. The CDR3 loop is CASVRVASNQPQHF. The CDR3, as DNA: TGTGCCAGCGTCAGGGTGGCAAGCAATCAGCCCCAGCATTTT.